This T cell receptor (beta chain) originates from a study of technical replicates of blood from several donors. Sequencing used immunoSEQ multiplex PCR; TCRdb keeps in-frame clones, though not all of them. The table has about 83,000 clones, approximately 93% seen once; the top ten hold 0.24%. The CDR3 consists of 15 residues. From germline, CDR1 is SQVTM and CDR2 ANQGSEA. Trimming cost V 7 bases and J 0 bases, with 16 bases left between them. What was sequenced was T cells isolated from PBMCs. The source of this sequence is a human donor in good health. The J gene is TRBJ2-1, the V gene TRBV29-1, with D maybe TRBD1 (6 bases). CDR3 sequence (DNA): TGCAGCGGGGGACCTACAGGGAGCTCCTACAATGAGCAGTTCTTC. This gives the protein CSGGPTGSSYNEQFF.